The present T cell receptor (beta chain) was sequenced within a study of T cell responses to AZD1222 COVID-19 vaccine. Germline V CDR1 and CDR2: SGHTA, FQGNSA. CDR3 size: 14 residues. The V and J ends lost 4 bases and 6 bases, in that order; junction bases with no gene match: 6. TCRdb's table, derived via immunoSEQ multiplex PCR, lists solely in-frame clones and lacks some. Of about 160,000 clones in the sample, 75% to 95% were seen once. This clone came up a few times. This TCR was sampled from an adult in good health. This sample comprised peripheral blood, obtained on day 0 of AZD1222 vaccination. The chain couples TRBV7-2 to TRBJ2-1; 7 bases align to TRBD1. CDR3: CASSWGSGGNEQFF. The CDR3 coding sequence is TGTGCCAGCAGCTGGGGATCAGGGGGCAATGAGCAGTTCTTC.